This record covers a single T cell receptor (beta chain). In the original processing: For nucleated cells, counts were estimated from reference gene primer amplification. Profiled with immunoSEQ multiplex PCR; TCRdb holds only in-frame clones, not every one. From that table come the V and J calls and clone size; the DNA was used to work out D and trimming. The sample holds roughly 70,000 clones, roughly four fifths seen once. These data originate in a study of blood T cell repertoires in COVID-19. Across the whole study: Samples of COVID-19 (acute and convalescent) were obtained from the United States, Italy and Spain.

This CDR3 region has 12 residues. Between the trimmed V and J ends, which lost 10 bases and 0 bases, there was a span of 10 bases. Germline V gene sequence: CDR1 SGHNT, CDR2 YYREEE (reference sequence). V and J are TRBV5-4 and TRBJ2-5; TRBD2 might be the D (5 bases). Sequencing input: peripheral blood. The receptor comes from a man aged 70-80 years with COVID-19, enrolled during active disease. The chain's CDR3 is CACGLNQETQYF. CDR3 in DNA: TGTGCCTGCGGACTCAACCAAGAGACCCAGTACTTC. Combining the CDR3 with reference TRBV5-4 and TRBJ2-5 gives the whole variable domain ETGVTQSPTHLIKTRGQQVTLRCSSQSGHNTVSWYQQALGQGPQFIFQYYREEENGRGNFPPRFSGLQFPNYSSELNVNALELDDSALYLCACGLNQETQYFGPGTRLLVL.